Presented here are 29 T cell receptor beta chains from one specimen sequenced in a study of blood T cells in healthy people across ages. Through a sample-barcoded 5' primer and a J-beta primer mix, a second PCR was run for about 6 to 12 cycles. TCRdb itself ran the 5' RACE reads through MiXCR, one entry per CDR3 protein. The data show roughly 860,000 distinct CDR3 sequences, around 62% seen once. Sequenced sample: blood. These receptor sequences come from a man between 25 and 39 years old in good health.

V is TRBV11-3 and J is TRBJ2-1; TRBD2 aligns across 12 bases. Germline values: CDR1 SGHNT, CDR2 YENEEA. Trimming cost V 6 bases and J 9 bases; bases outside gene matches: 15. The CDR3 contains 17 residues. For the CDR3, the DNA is TGTGCCAGCAGTCGACTAGCGGGGGTTAATAGTGGTGGTGAGCAGTTCTTC. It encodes CASSRLAGVNSGGEQFF.

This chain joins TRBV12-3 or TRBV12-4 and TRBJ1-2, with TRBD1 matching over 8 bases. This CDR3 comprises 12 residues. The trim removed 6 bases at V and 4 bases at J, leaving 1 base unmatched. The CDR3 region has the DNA TGTGCCAGCAGGGGACAGGCCTATGGCTACACCTTC. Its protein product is CASRGQAYGYTF.

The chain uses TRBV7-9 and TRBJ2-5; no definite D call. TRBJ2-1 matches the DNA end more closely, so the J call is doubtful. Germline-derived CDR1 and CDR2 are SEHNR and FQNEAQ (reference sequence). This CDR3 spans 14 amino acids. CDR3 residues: CASSRALQQETQFF. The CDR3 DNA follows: TGTGCCAGCAGCAGGGCCCTACAACAAGAGACCCAGTTCTTC.

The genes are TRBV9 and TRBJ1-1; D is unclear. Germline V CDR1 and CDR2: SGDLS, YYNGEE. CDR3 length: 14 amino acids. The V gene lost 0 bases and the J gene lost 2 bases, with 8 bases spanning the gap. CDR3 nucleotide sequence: TGTGCCAGCAGCGTAGAAGACGGAAACACTGAAGCTTTCTTT. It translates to CASSVEDGNTEAFF.

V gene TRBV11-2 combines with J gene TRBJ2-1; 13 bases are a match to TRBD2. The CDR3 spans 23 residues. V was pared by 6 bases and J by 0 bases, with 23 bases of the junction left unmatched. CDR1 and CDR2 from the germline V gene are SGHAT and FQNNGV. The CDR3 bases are TGTGCCAGCAGTCGACCCCTGGGGCGACCGGGACTAGCGGGGTTTAGCTCCTACAATGAGCAGTTCTTC. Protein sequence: CASSRPLGRPGLAGFSSYNEQFF.

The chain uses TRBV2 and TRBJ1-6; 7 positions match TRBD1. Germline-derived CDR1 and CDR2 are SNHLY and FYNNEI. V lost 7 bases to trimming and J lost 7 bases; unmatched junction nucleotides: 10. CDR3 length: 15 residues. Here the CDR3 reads CASNTDRARNSPLHF. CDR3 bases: TGTGCCAGCAACACCGACAGGGCCAGGAATTCACCCCTCCACTTT. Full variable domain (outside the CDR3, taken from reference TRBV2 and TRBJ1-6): EPEVTQTPSHQVTQMGQEVILRCVPISNHLYFYWYRQILGQKVEFLVSFYNNEISEKSEIFDDQFSVERPDGSNFTLKIRSTKLEDSAMYFCASNTDRARNSPLHFGNGTRLTVT.

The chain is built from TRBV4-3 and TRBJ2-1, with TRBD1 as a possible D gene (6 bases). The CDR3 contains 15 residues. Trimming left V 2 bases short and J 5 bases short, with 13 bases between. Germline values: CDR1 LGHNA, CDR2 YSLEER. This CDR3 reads CASSQTRQAHNEQFF. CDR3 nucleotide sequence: TGCGCCAGCAGCCAAACCCGACAGGCCCACAATGAGCAGTTCTTC.

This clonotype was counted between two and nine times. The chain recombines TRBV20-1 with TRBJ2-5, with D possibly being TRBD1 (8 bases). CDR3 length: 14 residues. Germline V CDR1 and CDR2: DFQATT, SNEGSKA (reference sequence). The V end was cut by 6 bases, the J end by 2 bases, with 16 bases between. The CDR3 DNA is TGCAGTGCCGTAAACAGGGGGGGGCAAGAGACCCAGTACTTC. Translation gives CSAVNRGGQETQYF.

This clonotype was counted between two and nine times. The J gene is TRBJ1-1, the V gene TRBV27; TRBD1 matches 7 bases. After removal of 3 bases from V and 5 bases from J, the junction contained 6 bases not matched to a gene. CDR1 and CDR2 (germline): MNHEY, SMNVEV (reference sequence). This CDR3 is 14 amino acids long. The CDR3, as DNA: TGTGCCAGCAGTTTGGGCAGGGGGTGGACTGAAGCTTTCTTT. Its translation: CASSLGRGWTEAFF.

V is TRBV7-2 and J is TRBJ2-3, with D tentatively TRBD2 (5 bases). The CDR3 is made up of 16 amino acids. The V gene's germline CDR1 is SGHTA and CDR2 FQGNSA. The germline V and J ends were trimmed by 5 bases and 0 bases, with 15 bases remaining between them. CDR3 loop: CASSPGFRWSTDTQYF. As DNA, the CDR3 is TGTGCCAGCAGCCCGGGATTTCGGTGGAGCACAGATACGCAGTATTTT. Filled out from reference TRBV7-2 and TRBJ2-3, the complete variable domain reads GAGVSQSPSNKVTEKGKDVELRCDPISGHTALYWYRQSLGQGLEFLIYFQGNSAPDKSGLPSDRFSAERTGGSVSTLTIQRTQQEDSAVYLCASSPGFRWSTDTQYFGPGTRLTVL.

The CDR3 sequence is CASSHGTGTSYEQYF. CDR3 nucleotides: TGCGCCAGCAGCCATGGGACAGGGACTTCCTACGAGCAGTACTTC. The gene calls are TRBV5-1 and TRBJ2-7; 9 bases fit TRBD1. Unmatched junction bases numbered 6, after V lost 4 bases and J lost 1 base. Germline CDR1 is SGHRS and CDR2 is YFSETQ. CDR3 size: 15 residues.

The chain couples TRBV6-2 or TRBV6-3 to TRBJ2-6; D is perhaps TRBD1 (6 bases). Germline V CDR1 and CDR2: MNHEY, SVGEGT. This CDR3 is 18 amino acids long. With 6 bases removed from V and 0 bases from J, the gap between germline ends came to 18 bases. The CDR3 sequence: CASSTQRGRGSGANVLTF. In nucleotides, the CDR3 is TGTGCCAGCAGCACTCAAAGGGGGAGAGGCTCTGGGGCCAACGTCCTGACTTTC.

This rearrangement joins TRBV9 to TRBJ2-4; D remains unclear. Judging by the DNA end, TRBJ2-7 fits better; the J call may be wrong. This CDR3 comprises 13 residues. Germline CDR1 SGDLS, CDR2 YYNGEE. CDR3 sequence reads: CASSDGSMDEQYF. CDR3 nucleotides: TGTGCCAGCAGCGATGGCAGTATGGACGAGCAGTACTTC.

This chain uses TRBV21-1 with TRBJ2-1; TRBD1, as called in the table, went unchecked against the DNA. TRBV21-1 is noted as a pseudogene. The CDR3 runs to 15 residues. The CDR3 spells CASSYRDRSYNEQFF. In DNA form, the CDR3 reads TGTGCCAGCAGCTACCGGGACAGGTCCTACAATGAGCAGTTCTTC.

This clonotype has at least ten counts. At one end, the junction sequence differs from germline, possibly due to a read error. CDR3: CASSLGRGNTEAFF. The CDR3 DNA sequence: TGTGCCAGCAGCCTCGGGAGAGGGAACACTGAAGCTTTCTTT. This chain joins TRBV5-1 and TRBJ1-1; no clear D gene. The CDR3 runs 14 residues. Germline CDR1 is SGHRS and CDR2 is YFSETQ.

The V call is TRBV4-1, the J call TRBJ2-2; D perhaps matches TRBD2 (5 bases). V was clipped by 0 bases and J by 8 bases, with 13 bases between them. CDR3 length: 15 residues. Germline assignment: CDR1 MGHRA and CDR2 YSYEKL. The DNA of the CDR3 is TGCGCCAGCAGCCAAGAGGGTGGCTGGACTGGGGAGCTGTTTTTT. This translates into CASSQEGGWTGELFF.

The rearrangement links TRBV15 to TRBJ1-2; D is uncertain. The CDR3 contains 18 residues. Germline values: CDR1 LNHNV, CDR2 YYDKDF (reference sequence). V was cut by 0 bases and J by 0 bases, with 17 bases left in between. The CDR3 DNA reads TGTGCCACCAGCAGAGACAAGGGATTCCGTTACACTAACTATGGCTACACCTTC. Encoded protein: CATSRDKGFRYTNYGYTF.

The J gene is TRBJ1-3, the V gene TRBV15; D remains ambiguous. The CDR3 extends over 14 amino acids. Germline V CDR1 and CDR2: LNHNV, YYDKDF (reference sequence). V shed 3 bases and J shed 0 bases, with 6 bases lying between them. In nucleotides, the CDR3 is TGTGCCACCAGCAGGGACCTCTCTGGAAACACCATATATTTT. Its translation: CATSRDLSGNTIYF.

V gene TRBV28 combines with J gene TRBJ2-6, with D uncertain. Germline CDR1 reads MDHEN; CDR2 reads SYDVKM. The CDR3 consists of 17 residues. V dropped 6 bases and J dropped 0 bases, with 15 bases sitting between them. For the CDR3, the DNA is TGTGCCAGCAGCCCAGCAGCCGAGAGCTCTGGGGCCAACGTCCTGACTTTC. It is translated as CASSPAAESSGANVLTF.

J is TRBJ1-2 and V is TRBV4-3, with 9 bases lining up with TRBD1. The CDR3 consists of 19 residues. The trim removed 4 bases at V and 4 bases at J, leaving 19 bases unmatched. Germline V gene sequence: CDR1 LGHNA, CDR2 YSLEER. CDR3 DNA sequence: TGCGCCAGCAGCCTCCCTGTCCCGGGACAGGGCGCCTCGACCTATGGCTACACCTTC. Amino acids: CASSLPVPGQGASTYGYTF.

The CDR3 DNA reads as TGTGCCAGCAGTTGCGAGACTGGCTGTTACAATGAGCAGTTCTTC. Protein product: CASSCETGCYNEQFF. The J gene is TRBJ2-1, the V gene TRBV12-3 or TRBV12-4; D remains ambiguous. V was cut by 4 bases and J by 4 bases, with 14 bases left in between. The CDR3 sequence is 15 residues long.

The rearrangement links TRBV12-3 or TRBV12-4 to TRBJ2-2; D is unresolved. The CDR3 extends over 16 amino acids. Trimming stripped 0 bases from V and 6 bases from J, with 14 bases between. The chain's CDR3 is CASSLAAPKVAGELFF. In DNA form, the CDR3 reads TGTGCCAGCAGTTTAGCAGCACCGAAGGTTGCCGGGGAGCTGTTTTTT.

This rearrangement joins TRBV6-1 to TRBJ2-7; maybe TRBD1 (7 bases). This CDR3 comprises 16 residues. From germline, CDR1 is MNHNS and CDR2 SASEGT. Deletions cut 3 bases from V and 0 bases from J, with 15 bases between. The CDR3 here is CASSDWRDRNSYEQYF. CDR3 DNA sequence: TGTGCCAGCAGTGATTGGAGGGACAGAAACTCCTACGAGCAGTACTTC.

CDR3 loop: CASSHQGYGYTF. CDR3 bases: TGTGCCAGCAGCCACCAGGGATATGGCTACACCTTC. The rearrangement uses TRBV11-2 and TRBJ1-2; perhaps TRBD1 as D (5 bases). The V gene's germline CDR1 is SGHAT and CDR2 FQNNGV. The germline V and J ends were trimmed by 5 bases and 5 bases, with 9 bases remaining between them. The CDR3 spans 12 residues.

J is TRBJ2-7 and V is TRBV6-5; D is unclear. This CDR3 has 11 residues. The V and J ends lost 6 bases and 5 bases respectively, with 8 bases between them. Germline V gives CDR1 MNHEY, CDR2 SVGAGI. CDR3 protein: CASRAPNEQYF. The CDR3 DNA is TGTGCCAGCAGGGCACCAAACGAGCAGTACTTC.

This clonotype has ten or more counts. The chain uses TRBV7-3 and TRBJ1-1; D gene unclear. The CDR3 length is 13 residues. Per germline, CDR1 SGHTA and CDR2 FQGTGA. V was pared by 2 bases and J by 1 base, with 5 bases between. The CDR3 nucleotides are TGTGCCAGCAGCTTACAACGGAACACTGAAGCTTTCTTT. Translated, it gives CASSLQRNTEAFF.

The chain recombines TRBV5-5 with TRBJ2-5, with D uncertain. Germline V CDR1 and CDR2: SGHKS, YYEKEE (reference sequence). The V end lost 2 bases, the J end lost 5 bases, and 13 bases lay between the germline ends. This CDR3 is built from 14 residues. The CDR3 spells CASSFVQLPETQYF. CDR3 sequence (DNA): TGTGCCAGCAGCTTTGTTCAGTTACCGGAGACCCAGTACTTC.

CDR3 sequence reads: CSALSPGKGNNEQFF. CDR3 sequence (DNA): TGCAGTGCTCTGTCGCCAGGGAAGGGTAACAATGAGCAGTTCTTC. The chain couples TRBV20-1 to TRBJ2-1; D might be TRBD1 (5 bases). Germline V gene data show CDR1 as DFQATT and CDR2 as SNEGSKA (reference sequence). V lost 5 bases and J 5 bases, leaving 19 bases between the germline ends. The CDR3 runs to 15 residues.

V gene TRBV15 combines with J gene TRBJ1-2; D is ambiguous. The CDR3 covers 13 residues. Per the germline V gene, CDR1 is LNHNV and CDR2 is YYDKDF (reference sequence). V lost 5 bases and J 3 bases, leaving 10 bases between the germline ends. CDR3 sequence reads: CATSAGSYYGYTF. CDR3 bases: TGTGCCACCAGCGCCGGATCCTACTATGGCTACACCTTC.